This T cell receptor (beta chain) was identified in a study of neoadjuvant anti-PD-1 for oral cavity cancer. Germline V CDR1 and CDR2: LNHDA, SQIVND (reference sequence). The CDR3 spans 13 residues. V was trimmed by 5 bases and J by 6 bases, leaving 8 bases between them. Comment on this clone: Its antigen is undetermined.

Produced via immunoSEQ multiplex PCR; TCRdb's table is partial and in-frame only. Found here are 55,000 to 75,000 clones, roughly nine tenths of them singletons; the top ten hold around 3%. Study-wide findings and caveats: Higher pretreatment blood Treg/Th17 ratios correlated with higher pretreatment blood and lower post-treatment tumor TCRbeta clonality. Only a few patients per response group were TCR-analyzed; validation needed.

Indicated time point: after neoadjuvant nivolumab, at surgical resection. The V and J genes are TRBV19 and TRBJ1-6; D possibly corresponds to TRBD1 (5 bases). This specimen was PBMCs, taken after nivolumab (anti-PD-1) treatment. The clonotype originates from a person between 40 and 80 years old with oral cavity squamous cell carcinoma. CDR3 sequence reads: CASSQGGNSPLHF. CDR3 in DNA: TGTGCCAGTAGTCAGGGAGGTAATTCACCCCTCCACTTT.